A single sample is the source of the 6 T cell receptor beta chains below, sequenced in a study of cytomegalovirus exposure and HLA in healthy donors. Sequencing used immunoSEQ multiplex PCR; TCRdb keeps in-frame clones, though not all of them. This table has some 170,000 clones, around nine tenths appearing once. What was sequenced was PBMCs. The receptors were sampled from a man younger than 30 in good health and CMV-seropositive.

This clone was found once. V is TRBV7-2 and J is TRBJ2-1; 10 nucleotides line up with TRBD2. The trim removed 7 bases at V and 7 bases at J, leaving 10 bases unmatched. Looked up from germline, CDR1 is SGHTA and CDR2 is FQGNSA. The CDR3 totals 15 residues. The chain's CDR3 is CASKPSAGGGNEQFF. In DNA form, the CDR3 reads TGTGCCAGCAAACCCTCAGCGGGAGGGGGTAATGAGCAGTTCTTC. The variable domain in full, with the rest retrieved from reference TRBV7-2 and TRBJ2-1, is GAGVSQSPSNKVTEKGKDVELRCDPISGHTALYWYRQSLGQGLEFLIYFQGNSAPDKSGLPSDRFSAERTGGSVSTLTIQRTQQEDSAVYLCASKPSAGGGNEQFFGPGTRLTVL.

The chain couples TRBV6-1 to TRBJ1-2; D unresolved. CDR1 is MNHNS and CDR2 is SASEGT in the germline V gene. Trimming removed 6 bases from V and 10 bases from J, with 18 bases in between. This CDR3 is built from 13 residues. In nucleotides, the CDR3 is TGTGCCAGCAGAGTGACGAGGGAAGACGACTACACCTTC. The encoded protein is CASRVTREDDYTF.

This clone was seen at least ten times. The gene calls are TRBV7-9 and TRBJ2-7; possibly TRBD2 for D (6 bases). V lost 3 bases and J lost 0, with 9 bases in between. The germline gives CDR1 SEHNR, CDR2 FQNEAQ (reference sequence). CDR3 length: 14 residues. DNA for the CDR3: TGTGCCAGCAGCTTGACGGGGGTCTCCTACGAGCAGTACTTC. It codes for CASSLTGVSYEQYF.

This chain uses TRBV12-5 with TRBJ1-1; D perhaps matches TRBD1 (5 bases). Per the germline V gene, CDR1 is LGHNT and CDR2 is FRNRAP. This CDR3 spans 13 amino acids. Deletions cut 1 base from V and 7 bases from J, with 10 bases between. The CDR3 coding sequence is TGTGCTAGTGGTTTGGCCCCGGGGGGTGAAGCTTTCTTT. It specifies CASGLAPGGEAFF.

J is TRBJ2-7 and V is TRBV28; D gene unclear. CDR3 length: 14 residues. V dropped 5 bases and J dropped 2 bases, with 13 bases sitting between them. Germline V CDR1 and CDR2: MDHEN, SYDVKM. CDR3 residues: CASSVARSTYEQYF. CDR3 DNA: TGTGCCAGCAGTGTCGCGCGCTCAACCTACGAGCAGTACTTC.

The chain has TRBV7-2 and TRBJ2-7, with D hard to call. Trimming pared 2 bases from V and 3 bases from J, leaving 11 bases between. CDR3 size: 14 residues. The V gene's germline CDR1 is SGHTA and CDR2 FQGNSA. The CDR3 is CASSLQRRDYEQYF. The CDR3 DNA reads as TGTGCCAGCAGCTTACAGCGAAGAGACTACGAGCAGTACTTC. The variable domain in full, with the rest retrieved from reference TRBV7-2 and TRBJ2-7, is GAGVSQSPSNKVTEKGKDVELRCDPISGHTALYWYRQSLGQGLEFLIYFQGNSAPDKSGLPSDRFSAERTGGSVSTLTIQRTQQEDSAVYLCASSLQRRDYEQYFGPGTRLTVT.